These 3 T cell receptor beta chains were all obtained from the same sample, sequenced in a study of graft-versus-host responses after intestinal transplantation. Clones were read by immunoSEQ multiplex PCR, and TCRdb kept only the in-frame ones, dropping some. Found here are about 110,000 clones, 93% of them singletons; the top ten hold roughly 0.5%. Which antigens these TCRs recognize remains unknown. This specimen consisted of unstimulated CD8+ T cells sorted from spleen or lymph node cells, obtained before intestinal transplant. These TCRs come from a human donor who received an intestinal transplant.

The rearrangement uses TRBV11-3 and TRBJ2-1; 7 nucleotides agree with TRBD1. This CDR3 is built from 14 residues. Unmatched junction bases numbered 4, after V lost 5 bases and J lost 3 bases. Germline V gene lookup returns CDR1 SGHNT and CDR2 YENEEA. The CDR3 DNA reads TGTGCCAGCAGCCCGTGGGACAGCTACAATGAGCAGTTCTTC. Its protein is CASSPWDSYNEQFF.

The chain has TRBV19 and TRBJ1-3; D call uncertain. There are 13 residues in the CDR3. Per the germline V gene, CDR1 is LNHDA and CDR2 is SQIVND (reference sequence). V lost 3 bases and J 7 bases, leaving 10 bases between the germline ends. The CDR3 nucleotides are TGTGCCAGTAGTATTGGTGGAGGGAACACCATATATTTT. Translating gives CASSIGGGNTIYF.

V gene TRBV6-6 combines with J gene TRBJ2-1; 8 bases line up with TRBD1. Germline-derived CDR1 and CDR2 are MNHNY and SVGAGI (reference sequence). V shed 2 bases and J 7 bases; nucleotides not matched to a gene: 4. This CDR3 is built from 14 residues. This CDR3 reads CASSYPRGRNEQFF. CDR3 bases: TGTGCCAGCAGTTACCCCAGGGGGCGGAATGAGCAGTTCTTC.